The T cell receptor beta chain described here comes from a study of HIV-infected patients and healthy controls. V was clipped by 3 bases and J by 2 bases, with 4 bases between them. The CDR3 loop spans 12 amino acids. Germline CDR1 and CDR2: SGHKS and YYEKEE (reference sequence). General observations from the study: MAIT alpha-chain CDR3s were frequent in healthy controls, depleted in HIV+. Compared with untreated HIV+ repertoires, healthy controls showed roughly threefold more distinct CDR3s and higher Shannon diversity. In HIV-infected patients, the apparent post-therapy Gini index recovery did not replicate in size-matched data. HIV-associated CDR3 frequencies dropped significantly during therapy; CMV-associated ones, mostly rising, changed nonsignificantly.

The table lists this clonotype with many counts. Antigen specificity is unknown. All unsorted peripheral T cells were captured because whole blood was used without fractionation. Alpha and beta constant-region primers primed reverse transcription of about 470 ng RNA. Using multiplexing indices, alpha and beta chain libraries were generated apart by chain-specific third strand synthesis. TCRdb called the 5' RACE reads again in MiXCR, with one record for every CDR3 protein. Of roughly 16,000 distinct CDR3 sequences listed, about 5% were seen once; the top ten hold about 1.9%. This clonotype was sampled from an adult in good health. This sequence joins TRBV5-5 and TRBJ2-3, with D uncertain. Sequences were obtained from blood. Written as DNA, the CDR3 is TGTGCCAGCAGCTCCCCCACAGATACGCAGTATTTT. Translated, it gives CASSSPTDTQYF. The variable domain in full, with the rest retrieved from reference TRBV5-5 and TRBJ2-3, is DAGVTQSPTHLIKTRGQQVTLRCSPISGHKSVSWYQQVLGQGPQFIFQYYEKEERGRGNFPDRFSARQFPNYSSELNVNALLLGDSALYLCASSSPTDTQYFGPGTRLTVL.